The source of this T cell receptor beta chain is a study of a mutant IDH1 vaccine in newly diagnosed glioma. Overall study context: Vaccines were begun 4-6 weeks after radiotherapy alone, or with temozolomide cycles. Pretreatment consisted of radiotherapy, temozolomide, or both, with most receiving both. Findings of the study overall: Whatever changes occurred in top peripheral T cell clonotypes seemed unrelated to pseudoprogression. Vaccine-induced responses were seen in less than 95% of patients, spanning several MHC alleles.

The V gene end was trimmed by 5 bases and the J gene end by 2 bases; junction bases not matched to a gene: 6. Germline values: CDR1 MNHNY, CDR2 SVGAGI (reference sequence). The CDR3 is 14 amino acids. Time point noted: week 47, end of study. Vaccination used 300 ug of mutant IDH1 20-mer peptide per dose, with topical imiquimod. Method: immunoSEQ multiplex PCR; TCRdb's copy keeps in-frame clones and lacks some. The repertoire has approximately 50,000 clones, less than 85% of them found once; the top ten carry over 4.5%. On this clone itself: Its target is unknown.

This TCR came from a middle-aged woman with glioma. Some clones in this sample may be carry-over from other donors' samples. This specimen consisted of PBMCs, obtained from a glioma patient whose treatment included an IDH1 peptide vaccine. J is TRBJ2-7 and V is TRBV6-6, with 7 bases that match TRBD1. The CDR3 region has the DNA TGTGCCAGCAGTAAACAGGGGAAAACCTACGAGCAGTACTTC. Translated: CASSKQGKTYEQYF.